The 29 T cell receptor beta chains listed next were all sequenced from one sample in a study of identical twins. TCRdb passed the 5' RACE reads through MiXCR, listing each CDR3 protein once. This sample has 450,000 to 500,000 distinct CDR3 sequences, with 13% to 15% found just once. These sequences were also reported in another study, on yellow fever vaccine responses in identical twins.

Sequences were obtained from CD4+ T cells sorted from blood. The receptors stem from a woman younger than 35 in good health.

In this sample, this clonotype turned up a few times. The V call is TRBV7-9, the J call TRBJ2-1; possible D gene TRBD1, 6 bases. CDR3 size: 16 residues. Trimming shortened V by 3 bases and J by 7 bases, and 19 bases separated the two germline ends. Looked up from germline, CDR1 is SEHNR and CDR2 is FQNEAQ (reference sequence). The CDR3 is CASSFGTPGRGNEQFF. CDR3 bases: TGTGCCAGCAGCTTTGGGACCCCCGGAAGGGGGAATGAGCAGTTCTTC. The whole variable domain, remainder taken from reference TRBV7-9 and TRBJ2-1, is DTGVSQNPRHKITKRGQNVTFRCDPISEHNRLYWYRQTLGQGPEFLTYFQNEAQLEKSRLLSDRFSAERPKGSFSTLEIQRTEQGDSAMYLCASSFGTPGRGNEQFFGPGTRLTVL.

On this clonotype: An end of the junction does not agree with germline; a read error may underlie this. This chain joins TRBV7-3 and TRBJ2-2; D perhaps matches TRBD1 (5 bases). Germline V gene sequence: CDR1 SGHTA, CDR2 FQGTGA. The CDR3 is 16 residues long. CDR3 coding DNA: TGTGCCAGCAGCCCCCAGGGTGGTTCGAAAACCGGGGAGCTGTTTTTT. Its protein is CASSPQGGSKTGELFF.

The rearrangement links TRBV7-2 to TRBJ2-5, with D possibly being TRBD1 (6 bases). Germline V gene sequence: CDR1 SGHTA, CDR2 FQGNSA. With 1 base removed from V and 2 bases from J, the gap between germline ends came to 11 bases. CDR3 length equals 15 residues. Here the CDR3 DNA reads TGTGCCAGCAGCTTAGGGCAGGGGTGGCAAGAGACCCAGTACTTC. Translated: CASSLGQGWQETQYF.

This clonotype was found a few times. The chain has TRBV7-2 and TRBJ2-1; D might be TRBD1 (6 bases). There are 15 residues in the CDR3. V was pared by 2 bases and J by 6 bases, with 14 bases between. Germline V gene sequence: CDR1 SGHTA, CDR2 FQGNSA. The CDR3 loop is CASSLRKGESNEQFF. The CDR3 nucleotides read TGTGCCAGCAGCTTACGAAAGGGGGAGAGCAATGAGCAGTTCTTC.

As for this clonotype: Germline and junction disagree at one end, which may indicate a read error. The CDR3 DNA follows: TGTGCCATCAAGACTACAGCATACAATGTGCAGTTCTTC. Translating gives CAIKTTAYNVQFF. The genes are TRBV10-3 and TRBJ2-1, with D maybe TRBD2 (5 bases). Germline loops: CDR1 ENHRY, CDR2 SYGVKD. The CDR3 sequence is 13 residues long.

This chain connects TRBV7-2 to TRBJ2-7; 7 bases fit TRBD2. With 5 bases clipped from V and 6 bases from J, the junction kept 16 bases outside the gene matches. The CDR3 length is 16 residues. Germline lookup yields CDR1 SGHTA and CDR2 FQGNSA. The CDR3 bases are TGTGCCAGCAGCAAATCCCGTGGGGCGGGAGTGGGCGAGCAGTACTTC. It is translated as CASSKSRGAGVGEQYF.

This clonotype has only a few counts. The chain links TRBV5-1 to TRBJ2-1; D perhaps matches TRBD2 (6 bases). Per the germline V gene, CDR1 is SGHRS and CDR2 is YFSETQ. The CDR3 covers 15 residues. The V gene lost 1 base and the J gene lost 4 bases, with 12 bases spanning the gap. The CDR3 nucleotides read TGCGCCAGCAGCTTGCGGGGGTCACCATACAATGAGCAGTTCTTC. It yields the protein CASSLRGSPYNEQFF. Full variable domain (outside the CDR3, taken from reference TRBV5-1 and TRBJ2-1): KAGVTQTPRYLIKTRGQQVTLSCSPISGHRSVSWYQQTPGQGLQFLFEYFSETQRNKGNFPGRFSGRQFSNSRSEMNVSTLELGDSALYLCASSLRGSPYNEQFFGPGTRLTVL.

This clonotype was observed at least ten times. V is TRBV24-1 and J is TRBJ2-1, with D possibly being TRBD2 (6 bases). V lost 0 bases and J lost 8, with 16 bases in between. CDR1 and CDR2 (germline): KGHDR, SFDVKD. The CDR3 spans 16 residues. CDR3 amino acids: CATSDLSGSEFYEQFF. DNA of the CDR3: TGTGCCACCAGTGATTTGTCCGGGAGCGAATTTTATGAGCAGTTCTTC.

A few counts support this clonotype. This chain connects TRBV7-2 to TRBJ2-1; D may be TRBD2 (6 bases). This CDR3 comprises 15 residues. The germline CDR1 and CDR2 sequences are SGHTA and FQGNSA. Between the trimmed V and J ends, which lost 2 bases and 2 bases, there was a span of 10 bases. This chain's CDR3 is CASSLLARTYNEQFF. For the CDR3, the DNA is TGTGCCAGCAGCTTACTAGCGAGAACCTACAATGAGCAGTTCTTC.

The table lists this clonotype with many counts. The rearrangement links TRBV9 to TRBJ2-1, with a tentative D call TRBD1 (5 bases). The germline V gene has CDR1 SGDLS and CDR2 YYNGEE. V was shortened by 3 bases and J by 7 bases, with 14 bases between the two germline ends. The length of the CDR3 is 14 residues. CDR3 coding DNA: TGTGCCAGCAGCGGAAGGGGAAAGATTAATGAGCAGTTCTTC. This sequence encodes CASSGRGKINEQFF.

The chain links TRBV5-1 to TRBJ2-5; D remains unclear. Germline V gene sequence: CDR1 SGHRS, CDR2 YFSETQ. CDR3 length equals 13 residues. The ends were cut back, 4 bases at V and 7 bases at J, with 14 bases in the middle. CDR3 bases: TGCGCCAGCAGCCAAGGGTTTATCGGGACCCAGTACTTC. Amino acid sequence: CASSQGFIGTQYF.

This chain links TRBV21-1 with TRBJ2-1; the DNA was not compared with TRBD1, the D call given in the table. TRBV21-1 is a pseudogene locus. The CDR3 runs to 16 residues. CDR3 nucleotides: TGTGCCAGCAGCAAAGGTCCCGGGAGGGCCTATGATGAGCAGTTCTTC. This gives the protein CASSKGPGRAYDEQFF.

This clonotype was found a few times. This chain uses TRBV6-2 or TRBV6-3 with TRBJ2-7, with unresolved D. The ends were cut back, 2 bases at V and 6 bases at J, with 8 bases in the middle. The CDR3 sequence is 12 residues long. The germline V gene encodes CDR1 MNHEY and CDR2 SVGEGT. CDR3: CASSYRIGEQYF. The CDR3 nucleotides are TGTGCCAGCAGTTACAGGATCGGCGAGCAGTACTTC.

The chain carries TRBV24-1 and TRBJ1-5, with a possible D match to TRBD1 (5 bases). Germline V gives CDR1 KGHDR, CDR2 SFDVKD. The V and J ends lost 4 bases and 4 bases respectively, with 10 bases between them. This CDR3 has 14 amino acids. In nucleotides, the CDR3 is TGTGCCACCAGTGAACCGGGGCCAAATCAGCCCCAGCATTTT. Encoded protein: CATSEPGPNQPQHF.

The table lists this clonotype with a few counts. The CDR3, as DNA: TGCGCCAGCAGCTTGGGGGACAGCTTGCGAGAGACCCAGTACTTC. This translates into CASSLGDSLRETQYF. This chain connects TRBV5-1 to TRBJ2-5, with TRBD1 matching over 7 bases. The CDR3 runs to 15 residues. With 0 bases clipped from V and 4 bases from J, the junction kept 6 bases outside the gene matches. Germline V lookup: CDR1 SGHRS, CDR2 YFSETQ.

This clonotype came up many times. The chain carries TRBV29-1 and TRBJ2-7; 10 positions agree with TRBD1. The CDR3 has 15 residues. V dropped 6 bases and J dropped 1; count of bases not matched to a gene: 9. The V gene's germline CDR1 is SQVTM and CDR2 ANQGSEA. The CDR3 reads CSVVLRDRGSYEQYF. CDR3 in DNA: TGCAGCGTCGTACTCCGGGACAGGGGTTCCTACGAGCAGTACTTC.

This clonotype was counted between two and nine times. The chain carries TRBV4-3 and TRBJ2-1, with unresolved D. The CDR3 is 14 residues long. Germline CDR1 reads LGHNA; CDR2 reads YSLEER. The V and J ends lost 0 bases and 4 bases respectively, with 7 bases between them. In DNA, the CDR3 is TGCGCCAGCAGCCAAGAAATGCCTTACAATGAGCAGTTCTTC. The encoded protein is CASSQEMPYNEQFF.

This clonotype was seen more than once but under ten times. The gene calls are TRBV6-1 and TRBJ2-7; TRBD2 aligns across 8 bases. There are 13 residues in the CDR3. Germline CDR1 reads MNHNS; CDR2 reads SASEGT. With V trimmed by 8 bases and J by 3 bases, 6 bases remained unmatched. In DNA, the CDR3 is TGTGCCAGCGGCCCAGCGGGGGACTACGAGCAGTACTTC. Translated, it gives CASGPAGDYEQYF.

The rearrangement links TRBV11-2 to TRBJ2-7, with 10 positions matching TRBD2. This CDR3 region has 16 residues. Germline lookup yields CDR1 SGHAT and CDR2 FQNNGV. The V gene end was trimmed by 2 bases and the J gene end by 0 bases; junction bases not matched to a gene: 4. CDR3 region: CASSLTPSGGSYEQYF. CDR3 DNA: TGTGCCAGCAGCTTAACTCCTAGCGGGGGCTCCTACGAGCAGTACTTC.

This clonotype was seen more than once but under ten times. The chain is built from TRBV5-1 and TRBJ2-2; 12 bases agree with TRBD2. The CDR3 sequence is 21 residues long. Per germline, CDR1 SGHRS and CDR2 YFSETQ. V shed 3 bases and J 0 bases; nucleotides not matched to a gene: 15. CDR3 sequence reads: CASSSPSGLAGLPTNTGELFF. The CDR3 region has the DNA TGCGCCAGCAGCTCCCCCTCGGGACTAGCGGGTCTCCCCACGAACACCGGGGAGCTGTTTTTT.

The chain links TRBV6-2 or TRBV6-3 to TRBJ2-4; 10 nucleotides line up with TRBD2. With 2 bases clipped from V and 0 bases from J, the junction kept 19 bases outside the gene matches. Germline lookup yields CDR1 MNHEY and CDR2 SVGEGT. This CDR3 is 22 amino acids long. CDR3 sequence reads: CASSYKVTSGKGVILAKNIQYF. The CDR3 DNA reads as TGTGCCAGCAGTTACAAGGTCACTAGCGGGAAGGGGGTAATACTAGCCAAAAACATTCAGTACTTC.

This clonotype showed up just a few times. V is TRBV7-6 and J is TRBJ2-7; D unresolved. The CDR3 sequence is 13 residues long. V was shortened by 5 bases and J by 4 bases, with 12 bases between the two germline ends. CDR1 and CDR2 (germline): SGHVS, FNYEAQ. In DNA form, the CDR3 reads TGTGCCAGCAGCCCGACACCTACATACGAGCAGTACTTC. This translates into CASSPTPTYEQYF.

In this sample, this clonotype turned up many times. J is TRBJ2-3 and V is TRBV9; no clear D. V shed 0 bases and J shed 6 bases, with 5 bases lying between them. This CDR3 has 12 amino acids. CDR1 and CDR2 (germline): SGDLS, YYNGEE. CDR3 sequence: CASSVGTDTQYF. The CDR3 DNA sequence: TGTGCCAGCAGCGTAGGGACGGATACGCAGTATTTT. Full variable domain (rest looked up from reference TRBV9 and TRBJ2-3): DSGVTQTPKHLITATGQRVTLRCSPRSGDLSVYWYQQSLDQGLQFLIQYYNGEERAKGNILERFSAQQFPDLHSELNLSSLELGDSALYFCASSVGTDTQYFGPGTRLTVL.

There are a few counts of this clonotype. The rearrangement joins TRBV12-3 or TRBV12-4 to TRBJ2-7; 7 nucleotides match TRBD2. V lost 2 bases to trimming and J lost 4 bases; unmatched junction nucleotides: 8. The CDR3 is made up of 15 amino acids. The CDR3 nucleotides are TGTGCCAGCAGTTTATCGTTCAGCGGGGAATACGAGCAGTACTTC. It specifies CASSLSFSGEYEQYF.

There are a few counts of this clonotype. This sequence joins TRBV18 and TRBJ2-2, with D possibly TRBD2 on 5 matching bases. Per the germline V gene, CDR1 is KGHSH and CDR2 is LQKENI. The CDR3 consists of 13 residues. Between the trimmed V and J ends, which lost 5 bases and 5 bases, there was a span of 9 bases. CDR3 nucleotides: TGTGCCAGCTCAACGACTACGACCGGGGAGCTGTTTTTT. This encodes CASSTTTTGELFF.

The chain links TRBV7-2 to TRBJ2-1, with 9 bases aligning to TRBD1. CDR1 and CDR2 (germline): SGHTA, FQGNSA. The length of the CDR3 is 16 residues. V dropped 5 bases and J dropped 4; count of bases not matched to a gene: 9. CDR3 in amino acids: CASSEQGAGSYNEQFF. CDR3 coding DNA: TGTGCCAGCAGCGAACAGGGGGCAGGGTCATACAATGAGCAGTTCTTC.

This clonotype was counted only a few times. At one end the junction does not follow the germline gene, possibly because of a read error. The chain has TRBV7-2 and TRBJ2-1; 8 nucleotides agree with TRBD2. CDR3 size: 12 residues. The germline V gene has CDR1 SGHTA and CDR2 FQGNSA. CDR3 sequence: CASSLEGGSGVF. The CDR3 coding sequence is TGTGCCAGCAGCTTAGAAGGGGGTAGCGGGGTCTTC.

V and J are TRBV7-2 and TRBJ2-3, with TRBD1 identical over 7 bases. Germline trimming cut 5 bases from V and 2 bases from J; bases unmatched to any gene: 7. CDR1 SGHTA and CDR2 FQGNSA come from the germline V gene. This CDR3 region has 15 residues. This CDR3 reads CASSPAGQDTDTQYF. DNA for the CDR3: TGTGCCAGCAGCCCGGCCGGACAGGACACAGATACGCAGTATTTT.

This clonotype was observed many times. The CDR3 nucleotides read TGTGCCAGCAGTTCGTCCGGGTTCACAGATACGCAGTATTTT. The encoded protein is CASSSSGFTDTQYF. The chain couples TRBV12-3 or TRBV12-4 to TRBJ2-3; D is undetermined. The CDR3 sequence is 14 residues long. Trimming pared 4 bases from V and 2 bases from J, leaving 10 bases between.